The present T cell receptor beta chain was sequenced within a study of T cell responses to AZD1222 COVID-19 vaccine. Study-wide findings and caveats: As reported, nearly half of all spike-specific TCRs target variant regions that are unmutated. At baseline, just a handful of AZD1222 recipients tested seropositive.

The V end lost 1 base, the J end lost 4 bases, and 15 bases lay between the germline ends. Germline V gene lookup returns CDR1 SGHKS and CDR2 YYEKEE (reference sequence). The length of the CDR3 is 16 residues. Turning to this clone: The target antigen is unknown.

Generated by immunoSEQ multiplex PCR, the TCRdb table keeps only in-frame clones and is missing some. The sample lists roughly 80,000 clones, around 92% occurring once. V and J are TRBV5-5 and TRBJ2-1; TRBD2 might be the D (6 bases). This sample comprised peripheral blood, obtained on day 0 of AZD1222 vaccination. This clonotype was sampled from an adult in good health. The CDR3: CASSLMYGREYNEQFF. In DNA form, the CDR3 reads TGTGCCAGCAGCTTGATGTACGGGAGAGAGTACAATGAGCAGTTCTTC.